The 24 T cell receptor beta chains given below trace back to one sample, sequenced in a study of blood T cell repertoires in COVID-19 (dated by TCRdb to the early 2020s). Library preparation employed the immunoSEQ multiplex PCR assay. This immuneACCESS table, as held by TCRdb, lists in-frame sequences with V and J called but not all clones. Of the missing ones, under half trace to an unresolved V gene in checked studies; the others have no known cause. The sample table shows around 150,000 clones, and more than 75% are seen once. The top ten hold over 15% of the sample. The specimen was peripheral blood. Receptors were obtained from a man aged 55 to 70 with active or convalescent COVID-19.

In this sample, this clone turned up a few times. The chain is built from TRBV7-8 and TRBJ1-2; TRBD1 matches at 8 bases. V lost 5 bases to trimming and J lost 4 bases; unmatched junction nucleotides: 3. The CDR3 totals 13 residues. CDR1 is SGHVS and CDR2 is FQNEAQ in the germline V gene. The CDR3 loop is CASSAGQGYGYTF. In nucleotides, the CDR3 is TGTGCCAGCAGCGCCGGACAGGGCTATGGCTACACCTTC.

CDR3 coding DNA: TGCGCCAGCAGCTTGGGGGTCGGGTGGTATTTT. Translating it yields CASSLGVGWYF. The rearrangement uses TRBV5-1 and TRBJ2-3; no firm D call. The CDR3 covers 11 residues. CDR1 is SGHRS and CDR2 is YFSETQ in the germline V gene. Trimming removed 0 bases from V and 14 bases from J, with 10 bases in between.

This chain uses TRBV30 with TRBJ2-3; 9 bases line up with TRBD1. Trimming took 2 bases from V and 5 from J; bases not matched to a gene: 14. Germline CDR1 reads GTSNPN; CDR2 reads SVGIG (reference sequence). The CDR3 contains 17 residues. The CDR3 loop reads CAWSSSHIQGAGDTQYF. The CDR3, as DNA: TGTGCCTGGAGTTCCTCTCACATACAGGGGGCAGGAGATACGCAGTATTTT.

This chain links TRBV5-5 with TRBJ1-3, with 8 bases that match TRBD1. The CDR3 loop spans 17 amino acids. Germline V gene data show CDR1 as SGHKS and CDR2 as YYEKEE (reference sequence). Unmatched junction bases numbered 13, after V lost 5 bases and J lost 3 bases. This CDR3 reads CASSLGLTGDFGNTIYF. In DNA, the CDR3 is TGTGCCAGCAGTCTCGGGTTGACAGGGGACTTTGGAAACACCATATATTTT.

V gene TRBV5-1 combines with J gene TRBJ1-6; D is uncertain. Germline V lookup: CDR1 SGHRS, CDR2 YFSETQ. V was pared by 1 base and J by 14 bases, with 13 bases between. This CDR3 contains 13 residues. The CDR3 DNA reads TGCGCCAGCAGCTTGAGTGGAGGAGGGACCCTCCACTTT. This gives the protein CASSLSGGGTLHF. The full variable domain, completed using reference TRBV5-1 and TRBJ1-6, is KAGVTQTPRYLIKTRGQQVTLSCSPISGHRSVSWYQQTPGQGLQFLFEYFSETQRNKGNFPGRFSGRQFSNSRSEMNVSTLELGDSALYLCASSLSGGGTLHFGNGTRLTVT.

The chain is built from TRBV28 and TRBJ1-2; TRBD1 might be the D (5 bases). The V and J ends lost 4 bases and 8 bases respectively, with 26 bases between them. CDR1 and CDR2 from the germline V gene are MDHEN and SYDVKM. The CDR3 is made up of 17 amino acids. The CDR3 reads CASSYQGDTIGSVGYTF. In DNA, the CDR3 is TGTGCCAGCAGTTACCAGGGTGATACAATCGGTTCAGTCGGCTACACCTTC.

The chain recombines TRBV19 with TRBJ2-1; 9 nucleotides align to TRBD1. The CDR3 loop spans 18 amino acids. CDR1 and CDR2 from the germline V gene are LNHDA and SQIVND (reference sequence). The trim removed 1 base at V and 1 base at J, leaving 8 bases unmatched. The CDR3 sequence: CASSIVLGQGRSYNEQFF. The CDR3 DNA reads as TGTGCCAGTAGTATAGTCCTCGGACAGGGGAGGTCCTACAATGAGCAGTTCTTC.

V usage is TRBV7-8 and J usage is TRBJ1-6; TRBD1 might be the D (6 bases). Trimming stripped 4 bases from V and 0 bases from J, with 19 bases between. Germline V lookup: CDR1 SGHVS, CDR2 FQNEAQ. The CDR3 runs to 19 residues. The CDR3 nucleotides read TGTGCCAGCAGCTATAATCCCGGGACAAGGAGCTCCTATAATTCACCCCTCCACTTT. Translated: CASSYNPGTRSSYNSPLHF.

The chain recombines TRBV11-3 with TRBJ2-1; weak D call: TRBD2 (7 bases). CDR1 is SGHNT, CDR2 YENEEA, per germline. The CDR3 is made up of 16 amino acids. V lost 5 bases and J lost 6, with 20 bases in between. CDR3: CASSPRGGGRGNEQFF. The CDR3 region has the DNA TGTGCCAGCAGCCCGAGAGGGGGGGGCCGCGGCAATGAGCAGTTCTTC.

This clone was seen only once. The chain joins TRBV6-5 to TRBJ1-2; 7 bases line up with TRBD1. CDR3 size: 13 residues. Germline CDR1 MNHEY, CDR2 SVGAGI. V lost 8 bases, J lost 4 bases, and 7 bases stayed unmatched. The CDR3, as DNA: TGTGCCAGCCTCCACTCAGGGGGCTATGGCTACACCTTC. The encoded protein is CASLHSGGYGYTF.

This sequence joins TRBV6-5 and TRBJ1-1, with D possibly matching TRBD1 (5 bases). The V end was cut by 6 bases, the J end by 4 bases, with 12 bases between. The CDR3 is 13 residues long. The germline V gene encodes CDR1 MNHEY and CDR2 SVGAGI. This chain's CDR3 is CASRTRVGTEAFF. Here the CDR3 DNA reads TGTGCCAGCAGAACCAGGGTGGGCACTGAAGCTTTCTTT.

The chain joins TRBV18 to TRBJ1-3, with unresolved D. The V and J ends lost 3 bases and 0 bases respectively, with 12 bases between them. This CDR3 contains 16 residues. Per the germline V gene, CDR1 is KGHSH and CDR2 is LQKENI. CDR3 sequence: CASSPGRSTSGNTIYF. CDR3 sequence (DNA): TGTGCCAGCTCACCTGGCAGGTCTACCTCTGGAAACACCATATATTTT.

In its sample, this clone was seen a few times. This chain uses TRBV12-3 or TRBV12-4 with TRBJ1-1; a weak D match, TRBD1 (5 bases). Deletions cut 6 bases from V and 6 bases from J, with 11 bases between. This CDR3 region has 12 residues. CDR3 region: CASREVGAEAFF. The CDR3 DNA reads as TGTGCCAGCAGAGAAGTAGGGGCTGAAGCTTTCTTT.

This chain links TRBV3-1 (or the pseudogene TRBV3-2) with TRBJ1-5; 10 bases are shared with TRBD1. V was clipped by 4 bases and J by 0 bases; unmatched bases: 9. From germline, CDR1 is LGHDT and CDR2 YNNKEL (reference sequence). The CDR3 is 18 amino acids. The CDR3 DNA is TGTGCCAGCAGCCTCCGACAGGGGGCTACCGATAGCAATCAGCCCCAGCATTTT. It codes for CASSLRQGATDSNQPQHF.

The chain has TRBV12-5 and TRBJ1-1; D is undetermined. The V and J ends lost 5 bases and 4 bases respectively, with 8 bases between them. Germline-derived CDR1 and CDR2 are LGHNT and FRNRAP. The length of the CDR3 is 12 residues. For the CDR3, the DNA is TGTGCTAGTGGTCAAATGCGCACTGAAGCTTTCTTT. Residues: CASGQMRTEAFF.

The rearrangement joins TRBV6-1 to TRBJ1-5; D gene unclear. CDR3 length equals 16 residues. Germline lookup yields CDR1 MNHNS and CDR2 SASEGT. V was clipped by 4 bases and J by 7 bases, with 20 bases between them. The CDR3 DNA follows: TGTGCCAGCAGTGCGGTCTACGGCGCGGGAAGGCAGCCCCAGCATTTT. This encodes CASSAVYGAGRQPQHF.

The chain uses TRBV6-6 and TRBJ1-2; 7 nucleotides line up with TRBD1. From germline, CDR1 is MNHNY and CDR2 SVGAGI (reference sequence). The CDR3 runs 15 residues. Unmatched junction bases numbered 8, after V lost 5 bases and J lost 2 bases. The CDR3 DNA sequence: TGTGCCAGCAGTGCTCTCCAGGGGGAAAACTATGGCTACACCTTC. It is translated as CASSALQGENYGYTF.

This clone was detected once. The V gene is TRBV6-6, the J gene TRBJ1-2, with 7 bases identical to TRBD1. The length of the CDR3 is 15 residues. Germline values: CDR1 MNHNY, CDR2 SVGAGI (reference sequence). V dropped 5 bases and J dropped 8; count of bases not matched to a gene: 14. This CDR3 reads CASSDQRQGVGGYTF. CDR3 in DNA: TGTGCCAGCAGTGACCAAAGACAGGGAGTCGGAGGCTACACCTTC.

This chain joins TRBV7-2 and TRBJ2-5; D unclear. Between the trimmed V and J ends, which lost 8 bases and 5 bases, there was a span of 15 bases. CDR1 and CDR2 from the germline V gene are SGHTA and FQGNSA. The CDR3 extends over 13 amino acids. The CDR3 DNA sequence: TGTGCCAGCCGCCGAACGAACGGGGAGACCCAGTACTTC. Translation: CASRRTNGETQYF.

The chain joins TRBV12-5 to TRBJ2-3; D is ambiguous. This CDR3 has 15 residues. CDR1 LGHNT and CDR2 FRNRAP come from the germline V gene. Trimming pared 6 bases from V and 0 bases from J, leaving 13 bases between. CDR3 amino acids: CASGSVVLSTDTQYF. In DNA, the CDR3 is TGTGCTAGTGGATCGGTCGTACTTAGCACAGATACGCAGTATTTT. Based on the CDR3 plus reference TRBV12-5 and TRBJ2-3, the full variable domain is DARVTQTPRHKVTEMGQEVTMRCQPILGHNTVFWYRQTMMQGLELLAYFRNRAPLDDSGMPKDRFSAEMPDATLATLKIQPSEPRDSAVYFCASGSVVLSTDTQYFGPGTRLTVL.

The chain couples TRBV5-1 to TRBJ1-1; no firm D call. CDR3 length: 12 residues. The V gene lost 2 bases and the J gene lost 3 bases, with 5 bases spanning the gap. Per the germline V gene, CDR1 is SGHRS and CDR2 is YFSETQ. CDR3 sequence: CASSFADTEAFF. In nucleotides, the CDR3 is TGCGCCAGCAGCTTCGCGGACACTGAAGCTTTCTTT.

The V and J genes are TRBV5-1 and TRBJ2-7; 10 nucleotides line up with TRBD1. With 4 bases clipped from V and 7 bases from J, the junction kept 5 bases outside the gene matches. The CDR3 is 13 residues long. Germline CDR1 SGHRS, CDR2 YFSETQ. The CDR3 loop reads CASSPTGGTEQYF. The CDR3 DNA reads TGCGCCAGCAGCCCGACAGGGGGCACTGAGCAGTACTTC.

The chain links TRBV6-4 to TRBJ1-1, with 7 bases identical to TRBD1. The CDR3 covers 15 residues. Germline CDR1 reads MRHNA; CDR2 reads SNTAGT. Trimming removed 2 bases from V and 5 bases from J; junction bases left unmatched: 8. The CDR3 bases are TGTGCCAGCAGTGACAATAAGGACAGGATGACTGAAGCTTTCTTT. Translated: CASSDNKDRMTEAFF.

The chain links TRBV6-5 to TRBJ1-2; TRBD1 matches at 7 bases. V lost 0 bases, J lost 13 bases, and 14 bases stayed unmatched. CDR3 length: 15 amino acids. Germline V CDR1 and CDR2: MNHEY, SVGAGI. This CDR3 is CASSYSTGAGPVVTF. The CDR3 DNA reads as TGTGCCAGCAGTTACTCAACAGGGGCCGGGCCAGTTGTCACCTTC.